The 28 T cell receptor beta chains below were found in one sample sequenced in a study of OX40 agonist ivuxolimab in advanced cancers. Some clones are missing from TCRdb's copy, which holds only in-frame ones; the method was immunoSEQ multiplex PCR. The table includes tens of thousands of clones, 84% detected once. The sequencing here drew on CD4+ or CD8+ T cells sorted from blood, taken in a trial of the OX40 agonist ivuxolimab. The source of these receptors is an adult with an advanced solid tumor such as melanoma, head and neck, liver or kidney cancer.

The genes are TRBV9 and TRBJ1-5; D is possibly TRBD1 (6 bases). This CDR3 has 15 amino acids. V was cut by 3 bases and J by 11 bases, with 21 bases left in between. In germline, CDR1 is SGDLS, CDR2 YYNGEE. The CDR3 sequence is CASSAGSGAGRAQHF. In DNA, the CDR3 is TGTGCCAGCAGCGCCGGGTCAGGGGCGGGCCGGGCCCAGCATTTT.

The V and J genes are TRBV2 and TRBJ1-1, with 9 bases that match TRBD1. Germline CDR1 is SNHLY and CDR2 is FYNNEI. Unmatched junction bases numbered 4, after V lost 8 bases and J lost 3 bases. This CDR3 contains 13 residues. Written as DNA, the CDR3 is TGTGCCAGCGGGGGACAGGGCTACACTGAAGCTTTCTTT. Translated, it gives CASGGQGYTEAFF. The variable domain in full, with the rest retrieved from reference TRBV2 and TRBJ1-1, is EPEVTQTPSHQVTQMGQEVILRCVPISNHLYFYWYRQILGQKVEFLVSFYNNEISEKSEIFDDQFSVERPDGSNFTLKIRSTKLEDSAMYFCASGGQGYTEAFFGQGTRLTVV.

The J gene is TRBJ1-3, the V gene TRBV9, with 8 bases that match TRBD1. CDR1 and CDR2 (germline): SGDLS, YYNGEE. Trimming cost V 2 bases and J 6 bases; bases outside gene matches: 4. This CDR3 has 14 residues. The CDR3 DNA reads TGTGCCAGCAGCGTGGACAGGGTAGCAAACACCATATATTTT. Its translation: CASSVDRVANTIYF. Full variable domain (rest looked up from reference TRBV9 and TRBJ1-3): DSGVTQTPKHLITATGQRVTLRCSPRSGDLSVYWYQQSLDQGLQFLIQYYNGEERAKGNILERFSAQQFPDLHSELNLSSLELGDSALYFCASSVDRVANTIYFGEGSWLTVV.

This chain uses TRBV29-1 with TRBJ1-1; the D is unclear. Per the germline V gene, CDR1 is SQVTM and CDR2 is ANQGSEA. CDR3 length equals 13 residues. V lost 7 bases and J 6 bases, leaving 18 bases between the germline ends. This CDR3 is CSGLTSGSAEAFF. The CDR3 region has the DNA TGCAGCGGCCTAACCTCCGGGTCGGCTGAAGCTTTCTTT.

This chain links TRBV28 with TRBJ2-1; 9 nucleotides line up with TRBD2. Unmatched junction bases numbered 12, after V lost 7 bases and J lost 5 bases. Germline CDR1 MDHEN, CDR2 SYDVKM. This CDR3 comprises 16 residues. Here the CDR3 DNA reads TGTGCCAGCACCCTGGCGGGACTAGCTGGGGACAATGAGCAGTTCTTC. As protein: CASTLAGLAGDNEQFF.

The V call is TRBV5-6, the J call TRBJ1-6; D unclear. The CDR3 consists of 15 residues. CDR1 is SGHDT and CDR2 is YYEEEE in the germline V gene. The ends were cut back, 0 bases at V and 10 bases at J, with 14 bases in the middle. CDR3 sequence: CASSLGLGRQSPLHF. The CDR3 nucleotides are TGTGCCAGCAGCTTGGGGTTAGGAAGGCAATCACCCCTCCACTTT. Full variable domain (missing parts from reference TRBV5-6 and TRBJ1-6): DAGVTQSPTHLIKTRGQQVTLRCSPKSGHDTVSWYQQALGQGPQFIFQYYEEEERQRGNFPDRFSGHQFPNYSSELNVNALLLGDSALYLCASSLGLGRQSPLHFGNGTRLTVT.

This sequence joins TRBV11-3 and TRBJ2-5; D tentatively fits TRBD1 or TRBD2 (5 bases each). The CDR3 is 15 residues long. Germline V gene sequence: CDR1 SGHNT, CDR2 YENEEA. With 4 bases removed from V and 0 bases from J, the gap between germline ends came to 12 bases. DNA for the CDR3: TGTGCCAGCAGCTCGCATCCGGGACACCAAGAGACCCAGTACTTC. Protein: CASSSHPGHQETQYF. Full variable domain (remainder filled in from reference TRBV11-3 and TRBJ2-5): EAGVVQSPRYKIIEKKQPVAFWCNPISGHNTLYWYLQNLGQGPELLIRYENEEAVDDSQLPKDRFSAERLKGVDSTLKIQPAELGDSAVYLCASSSHPGHQETQYFGPGTRLLVL.

This clone was found a few times. This chain uses TRBV11-2 with TRBJ1-2, with 9 bases that match TRBD1. J was trimmed by 5 bases and V by 6 bases; bases with no gene match: 7. Per the germline V gene, CDR1 is SGHAT and CDR2 is FQNNGV. This CDR3 has 14 residues. CDR3 in DNA: TGTGCCAGCAGAGCCGTGGACAGGGGATATGGCTACACCTTC. This translates into CASRAVDRGYGYTF.

V gene TRBV19 combines with J gene TRBJ1-2; 10 bases fit TRBD1. With V trimmed by 8 bases and J by 4 bases, 7 bases remained unmatched. The CDR3 has 14 residues. Germline V gene sequence: CDR1 LNHDA, CDR2 SQIVND (reference sequence). CDR3 DNA: TGTGCCAGTGGGACAGGGGCGATCGGCTATGGCTACACCTTC. This sequence encodes CASGTGAIGYGYTF.

The rearrangement uses TRBV6-5 and TRBJ2-3, with TRBD1 matching 11 bases. Germline CDR1 is MNHEY and CDR2 is SVGAGI. With V trimmed by 6 bases and J by 1 base, 0 bases remained unmatched. This CDR3 region has 14 residues. The CDR3 coding sequence is TGTGCCAGCAGGGACAGGGGGCGCACAGATACGCAGTATTTT. Amino acid sequence: CASRDRGRTDTQYF.

The J gene is TRBJ1-2, the V gene TRBV4-1; maybe TRBD1 (6 bases). CDR3 length: 14 residues. Germline CDR1 is MGHRA and CDR2 is YSYEKL. Deletions cut 2 bases from V and 4 bases from J, with 11 bases between. CDR3: CASSQNRVLYGYTF. For the CDR3, the DNA is TGCGCCAGCAGCCAAAACAGGGTCCTCTATGGCTACACCTTC.

The V gene is TRBV29-1, the J gene TRBJ2-1; D ambiguous. Germline CDR1 reads SQVTM; CDR2 reads ANQGSEA. The CDR3 is 14 amino acids. The V gene lost 4 bases and the J gene lost 2 bases, with 12 bases spanning the gap. CDR3 sequence: CSVVSGFAYNEQFF. The CDR3 DNA follows: TGCAGCGTTGTATCCGGGTTCGCCTACAATGAGCAGTTCTTC.

The chain is built from TRBV7-2 and TRBJ1-1; D is ambiguous. V dropped 5 bases and J dropped 5 bases, with 12 bases sitting between them. Germline CDR1 is SGHTA and CDR2 is FQGNSA. The CDR3 length is 13 residues. The chain's CDR3 is CASSPSLGTEAFF. The CDR3 DNA reads TGTGCCAGCAGCCCCTCACTAGGGACTGAAGCTTTCTTT. Full variable domain (outside the CDR3, taken from reference TRBV7-2 and TRBJ1-1): GAGVSQSPSNKVTEKGKDVELRCDPISGHTALYWYRQSLGQGLEFLIYFQGNSAPDKSGLPSDRFSAERTGGSVSTLTIQRTQQEDSAVYLCASSPSLGTEAFFGQGTRLTVV.

The chain is built from TRBV14 and TRBJ2-7, with TRBD1 identical over 7 bases. Unmatched junction bases numbered 3, after V lost 4 bases and J lost 3 bases. This CDR3 is 13 amino acids long. CDR1 SGHDN and CDR2 FVKESK come from the germline V gene. The CDR3 protein is CASSRAGGYEQYF. The CDR3 DNA reads TGTGCCAGCAGCCGCGCAGGGGGCTACGAGCAGTACTTC.

This clone was seen more than once but under ten times. V gene TRBV2 combines with J gene TRBJ2-7; D gene uncertain. The CDR3 sequence is 12 residues long. From germline, CDR1 is SNHLY and CDR2 FYNNEI. V gave up 8 bases and J gave up 3 bases, with 11 bases separating them. In DNA, the CDR3 is TGTGCCAGCCGGCCGTTGCTCTACGAGCAGTACTTC. Protein product: CASRPLLYEQYF. Full variable domain (outside the CDR3, taken from reference TRBV2 and TRBJ2-7): EPEVTQTPSHQVTQMGQEVILRCVPISNHLYFYWYRQILGQKVEFLVSFYNNEISEKSEIFDDQFSVERPDGSNFTLKIRSTKLEDSAMYFCASRPLLYEQYFGPGTRLTVT.

This clone was detected only once. V is TRBV7-7 and J is TRBJ2-2, with D possibly being TRBD2 (5 bases). The CDR3 is 14 residues long. CDR1 and CDR2 (germline): SSHAT, FNYEAQ (reference sequence). Trimming removed 5 bases at V and 1 base at J, with 8 bases between. CDR3: CASSLGGNTGELFF. The CDR3, as DNA: TGTGCCAGCAGCCTCGGAGGGAACACCGGGGAGCTGTTTTTT.

The rearrangement links TRBV5-4 to TRBJ1-2; 9 positions match TRBD1. In germline, CDR1 is SGHNT, CDR2 YYREEE (reference sequence). With V trimmed by 0 bases and J by 4 bases, 4 bases remained unmatched. The CDR3 covers 15 residues. CDR3 residues: CASSLGTGAGYGYTF. The CDR3 DNA follows: TGTGCCAGCAGCTTGGGGACAGGGGCGGGCTATGGCTACACCTTC.

The chain recombines TRBV5-1 with TRBJ2-1, with TRBD2 identical over 11 bases. V shed 6 bases, J shed 6 bases, and the junction held 5 bases outside the gene matches. CDR3 length equals 14 residues. CDR1 and CDR2 from the germline V gene are SGHRS and YFSETQ. Written as DNA, the CDR3 is TGCGCCAGCATTCTAGCGGGGGGCTCCAATGAGCAGTTCTTC. Translation: CASILAGGSNEQFF.

This chain joins TRBV5-4 and TRBJ2-5; unclear D gene. The CDR3 contains 16 residues. CDR1 is SGHNT and CDR2 is YYREEE in the germline V gene (reference sequence). V lost 0 bases and J 2 bases, leaving 14 bases between the germline ends. As DNA, the CDR3 is TGTGCCAGCAGCTTGGGGTCGGTTGGCAGACAAGAGACCCAGTACTTC. Protein: CASSLGSVGRQETQYF.

The gene calls are TRBV18 and TRBJ2-1; D possibly matches TRBD1 or TRBD2 (5 bases each). This CDR3 is 13 amino acids long. V gave up 4 bases and J gave up 4 bases, with 8 bases separating them. Per germline, CDR1 KGHSH and CDR2 LQKENI. The DNA of the CDR3 is TGTGCCAGCTCACATGGGGGTTACAATGAGCAGTTCTTC. This sequence encodes CASSHGGYNEQFF.

This clone was detected only a few times. This chain links TRBV1 with TRBJ2-3. TRBV1 is termed a pseudogene. This CDR3 has 18 amino acids. The CDR3 nucleotides read TGCACCAGCAGCCAAGTACCCCGCCCCGGGGACCACCAGGTTACGCAGTATTTT. Translated: CTSSQVPRPGDHQVTQYF.

This clone is a singleton in its sample. This chain links TRBV7-2 with TRBJ1-2, with D maybe TRBD1 (5 bases). CDR3 length equals 15 residues. The germline V and J ends were trimmed by 5 bases and 0 bases, with 13 bases remaining between them. In germline, CDR1 is SGHTA, CDR2 FQGNSA. This CDR3 is CASSTPGQANYGYTF. Written as DNA, the CDR3 is TGTGCCAGCAGCACCCCGGGGCAAGCTAACTATGGCTACACCTTC. The full variable domain, in which reference TRBV7-2 and TRBJ1-2 provide the parts outside the CDR3, is GAGVSQSPSNKVTEKGKDVELRCDPISGHTALYWYRQSLGQGLEFLIYFQGNSAPDKSGLPSDRFSAERTGGSVSTLTIQRTQQEDSAVYLCASSTPGQANYGYTFGSGTRLTVV.

The genes are TRBV7-2 and TRBJ2-7, with TRBD2 matching over 7 bases. From germline, CDR1 is SGHTA and CDR2 FQGNSA. This CDR3 is 14 amino acids long. Trimming removed 3 bases from V and 2 bases from J; junction bases left unmatched: 4. The CDR3 loop reads CASSFRGSTYEQYF. The CDR3 region has the DNA TGTGCCAGCAGCTTTCGCGGGAGTACCTACGAGCAGTACTTC.

J is TRBJ2-1 and V is TRBV18; D remains ambiguous. This CDR3 has 11 residues. Trimming removed 5 bases from V and 8 bases from J, with 7 bases in between. The V gene's germline CDR1 is KGHSH and CDR2 LQKENI. The CDR3: CASSTKHEQFF. The DNA for the CDR3 is TGTGCCAGCTCAACAAAGCATGAGCAGTTCTTC.

The chain links TRBV14 to TRBJ2-4; the D is unclear. V lost 1 base and J lost 4, with 2 bases in between. This CDR3 has 12 residues. Germline CDR1 and CDR2: SGHDN and FVKESK. The chain's CDR3 is CASSQAKNIQYF. In DNA, the CDR3 is TGTGCCAGCAGCCAAGCTAAAAACATTCAGTACTTC. The full variable domain, completed using reference TRBV14 and TRBJ2-4, is EAGVTQFPSHSVIEKGQTVTLRCDPISGHDNLYWYRRVMGKEIKFLLHFVKESKQDESGMPNNRFLAERTGGTYSTLKVQPAELEDSGVYFCASSQAKNIQYFGAGTRLSVL.

CDR3 bases: TGTGCCAGCAAGGACAGGGTCGGCACTGAAGCTTTCTTT. The encoded protein is CASKDRVGTEAFF. V gene TRBV7-3 combines with J gene TRBJ1-1; TRBD1 matches at 8 bases. V shed 7 bases and J 4 bases; nucleotides not matched to a gene: 5. Germline lookup yields CDR1 SGHTA and CDR2 FQGTGA. CDR3 length: 13 amino acids.

This sequence joins TRBV7-3 and TRBJ2-3, with 13 positions matching TRBD2. The CDR3 contains 16 residues. The germline CDR1 and CDR2 sequences are SGHTA and FQGTGA. V lost 5 bases to trimming and J lost 2 bases; unmatched junction nucleotides: 4. The CDR3 nucleotides are TGTGCCAGCAGCGTGGGACTAGCGGGACACACAGATACGCAGTATTTT. This translates into CASSVGLAGHTDTQYF.

This chain connects TRBV28 to TRBJ1-3, with TRBD1 identical over 7 bases. V lost 5 bases, J lost 2 bases, and 6 bases stayed unmatched. This CDR3 comprises 15 residues. Per the germline V gene, CDR1 is MDHEN and CDR2 is SYDVKM. CDR3 nucleotide sequence: TGTGCCAGCAGTGGGACAGTAAAGGCTGGAAACACCATATATTTT. Translated, it gives CASSGTVKAGNTIYF.